What follows is one TCR beta chain and its context. The antigen remains undetermined. Carrying unique molecular identifiers, the cDNA also gained a universal primer site through template switching. TCRdb passed the 5' RACE reads through MiXCR, listing each CDR3 protein once. The sample yields about 220,000 distinct CDR3 sequences, about 7.5% seen once. Each donor (without exception) was a healthy Caucasian. The V and J ends lost 5 bases and 1 base respectively, with 15 bases between them. The CDR3 is made up of 15 amino acids. CDR1 and CDR2 (germline): SEHNR, FQNEAQ (reference sequence). The data derive from a study of identical twins. Findings of the study overall: For out-of-frame beta sequences, excess twin sharing was weaker. Models, which agreed with sharing between unrelated individuals, nonetheless underestimated the out-of-frame TCR alpha sharing seen in monozygotic twins.

The data also belong to a second study, concerning yellow fever vaccine responses in identical twins.

This receptor was identified in a woman aged 18-30 years in good health. The V and J genes are TRBV7-9 and TRBJ2-7, with D tentatively TRBD2 (6 bases). Source material: memory (CD45RO+) T cells sorted from blood. The CDR3 region has the DNA TGTGCCAGCAGCCAGTGGAGGGCAGGATCCTACGAGCAGTACTTC. This sequence encodes CASSQWRAGSYEQYF.